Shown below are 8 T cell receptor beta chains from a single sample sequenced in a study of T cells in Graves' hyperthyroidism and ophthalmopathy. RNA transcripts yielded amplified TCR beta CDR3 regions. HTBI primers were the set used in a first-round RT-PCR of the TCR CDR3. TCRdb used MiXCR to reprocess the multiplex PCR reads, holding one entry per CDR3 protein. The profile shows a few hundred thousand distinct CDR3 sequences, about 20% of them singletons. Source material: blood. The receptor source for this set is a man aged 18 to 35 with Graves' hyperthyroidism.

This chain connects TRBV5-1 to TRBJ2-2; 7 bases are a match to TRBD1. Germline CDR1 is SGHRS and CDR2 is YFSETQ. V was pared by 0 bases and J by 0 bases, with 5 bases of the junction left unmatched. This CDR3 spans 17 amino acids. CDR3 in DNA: TGCGCCAGCAGCTTGGGACGGGGACAGACGAACACCGGGGAGCTGTTTTTT. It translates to CASSLGRGQTNTGELFF.

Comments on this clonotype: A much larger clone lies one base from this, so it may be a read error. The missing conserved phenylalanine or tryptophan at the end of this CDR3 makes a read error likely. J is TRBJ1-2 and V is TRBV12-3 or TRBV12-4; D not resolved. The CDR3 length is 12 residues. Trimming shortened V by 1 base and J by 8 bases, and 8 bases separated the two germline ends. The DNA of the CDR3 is TGTGCCAGCAGTTTAGAGTGGGAGGGCTACACCTAC. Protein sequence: CASSLEWEGYTY.

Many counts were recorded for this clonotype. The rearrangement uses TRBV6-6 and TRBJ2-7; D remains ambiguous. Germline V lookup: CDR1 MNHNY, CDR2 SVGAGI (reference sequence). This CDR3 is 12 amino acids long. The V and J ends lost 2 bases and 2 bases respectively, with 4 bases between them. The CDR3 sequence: CASSYDTYEQYF. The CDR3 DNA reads TGTGCCAGCAGTTACGACACCTACGAGCAGTACTTC.

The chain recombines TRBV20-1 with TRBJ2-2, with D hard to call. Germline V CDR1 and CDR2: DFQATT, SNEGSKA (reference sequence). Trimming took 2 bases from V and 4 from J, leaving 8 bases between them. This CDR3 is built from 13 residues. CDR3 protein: CSARMVLTGELFF. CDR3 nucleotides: TGCAGTGCTAGAATGGTCCTCACCGGGGAGCTGTTTTTT.

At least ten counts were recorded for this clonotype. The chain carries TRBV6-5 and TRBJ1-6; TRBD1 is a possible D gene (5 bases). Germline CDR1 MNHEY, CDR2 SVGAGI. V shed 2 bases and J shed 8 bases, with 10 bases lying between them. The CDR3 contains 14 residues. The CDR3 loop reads CASSYEGIYSPLHF. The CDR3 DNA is TGTGCCAGCAGTTACGAGGGGATCTATTCACCCCTCCACTTT.

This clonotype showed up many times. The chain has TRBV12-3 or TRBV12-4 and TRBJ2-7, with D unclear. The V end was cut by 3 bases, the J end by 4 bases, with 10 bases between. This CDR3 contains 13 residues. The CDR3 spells CASSFGRLYEQYF. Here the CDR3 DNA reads TGTGCCAGCAGTTTCGGTCGCCTTTACGAGCAGTACTTC.

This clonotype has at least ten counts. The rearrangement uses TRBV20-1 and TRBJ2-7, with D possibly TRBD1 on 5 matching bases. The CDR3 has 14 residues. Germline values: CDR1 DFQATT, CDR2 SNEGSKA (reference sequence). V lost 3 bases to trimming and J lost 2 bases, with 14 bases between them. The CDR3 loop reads CSARWQGAPYEQYF. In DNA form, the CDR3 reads TGCAGTGCTAGGTGGCAGGGTGCCCCCTACGAGCAGTACTTC.

CDR3 in DNA: TGCAGTGCTAGATCAGGGCAGGGAGCCTATGGCTACACCTTC. Translation gives CSARSGQGAYGYTF. V and J are TRBV20-1 and TRBJ1-2, with D possibly TRBD1 on 5 matching bases. The CDR3 is 14 residues long. Per the germline V gene, CDR1 is DFQATT and CDR2 is SNEGSKA (reference sequence). The V gene lost 2 bases and the J gene lost 4 bases, with 14 bases spanning the gap.